This T cell receptor (beta chain) was captured by sequencing in a study of EBV T-cell therapy then PD-1 blockade in nasopharyngeal carcinoma (dated by TCRdb to 2020 to 2023). The treatment or condition label of this sample denotes: AdE1-LMPpoly-expanded autologous EBV-specific T-cell therapy followed by anti-PD-1 nivolumab. The CDR3 covers 15 residues, taking in both the cysteine and the phenylalanine. Kept here is only the CDR3 DNA, which spans 45 bases and is read in frame from base 1. CDR1 and CDR2, looked up from the germline V gene (reference sequence), are LNHDA and SQIVND. The V end gives up 7 bases and the J end 4 bases, leaving 6 bases in the junction not matched to a gene. This clone is identified as medium-sized (0.01 to 0.1%). This receptor's antigen is unknown. Nothing much larger sits one base from this clone, and base qualities are not available. The Qiagen DNeasy Kit was used to extract genomic DNA from the sorted cells. Deep sequencing of the TCR beta chain was done on the immunoSEQ platform. Per the source publication's procedure: The immunoSEQ Analyzer software was used to analyze the repertoire data. The table was pulled from immuneACCESS by TCRdb, which kept in-frame rearrangements only. Such tables lose some clones; where checked, under half of the loss comes from unresolved V genes, and the rest has no known cause. V, J and clone size were drawn from that table, and D and trimming were deduced from the DNA. Within this sample are about 20,000 clones, with around 82% of them counted one time only. The ten most abundant clones make up around 29% of the sample.

The TCR originated in a man aged 40-55 years with nasopharyngeal carcinoma. Here the chain combines TRBV19 and TRBJ1-5; 11 nucleotides in the junction match TRBD1. The sample consisted of CD8+ T cells from blood, taken at roughly day 32 from a patient whose treatment included autologous EBV-specific T cells and nivolumab. The CDR3 amino acid sequence is: CASTTGTGGNQPQHF. Here is the DNA: TGTGCCAGTACAACCGGGACAGGGGGTAATCAGCCCCAGCATTTT.